A selection of T cell receptor beta chains follows, all from one sample in a study of blood T cell repertoires in COVID-19. Some clones are missing from TCRdb's copy, which holds only in-frame ones; the method was immunoSEQ multiplex PCR. The table has 200,000 to 300,000 clones, around three quarters seen once; the top ten hold 3% to 3.5%. What was sequenced was peripheral blood. All receptors come from a woman aged 80 or over with acute or convalescent COVID-19. Both conserved end residues are part of each CDR3. Each record gives: clone size, D gene, J gene, V gene, CDR3 protein, CDR3 DNA. D genes are given only for firm matches. For some rows the clone size is stated as once, few or many, or as a class when expanded; others skip it.

.,.,TRBJ1-5,TRBV28,CASATSPNQPQHF,TGTGCCAGCGCCACGAGTCCCAATCAGCCCCAGCATTTT
.,.,TRBJ2-7,TRBV19,CASSIAQGPYEQYF,TGTGCCAGTAGTATCGCGCAGGGTCCCTACGAGCAGTACTTC
.,.,TRBJ2-7,TRBV6-5,CASSFGGSYEQYF,TGTGCCAGCAGTTTTGGGGGCAGCTACGAGCAGTACTTC
few,.,TRBJ1-5,TRBV18,CASSPERGGQPQHF,TGTGCCAGCTCACCAGAAAGGGGGGGTCAGCCCCAGCATTTT
.,.,TRBJ2-3,TRBV6-5,CASSYDRESSTDTQYF,TGTGCCAGCAGTTACGATCGGGAGTCTAGCACAGATACGCAGTATTTT
.,TRBD1,TRBJ2-7,TRBV5-1,CASSLEGQGVEQYF,TGCGCCAGCAGCTTGGAGGGACAGGGGGTCGAGCAGTACTTC
.,.,TRBJ1-2,TRBV2,CASSAPTGPLGYTF,TGTGCCAGCAGTGCCCCAACAGGGCCCCTTGGCTACACCTTC
.,.,TRBJ2-2,TRBV29-1,CSGRGTGELFF,TGCAGCGGCCGGGGCACCGGGGAGCTGTTTTTT
few,TRBD2,TRBJ2-1,TRBV27,CASSFASGVYNEQFF,TGTGCCAGCAGTTTCGCTAGCGGGGTCTACAATGAGCAGTTCTTC
many,.,TRBJ2-1,TRBV12-5,CASGAGFSYNEQFF,TGTGCTAGTGGTGCAGGGTTTTCATACAATGAGCAGTTCTTC
.,TRBD2,TRBJ2-7,TRBV3-1/TRBV3-2,CASSHSAGPYEQYF,TGTGCCAGCAGCCACTCAGCGGGACCCTATGAGCAGTACTTC